A selection of T cell receptor beta chains follows, all from one sample in a study of spatial heterogeneity in lung cancer. TCRdb fed the 5' RACE reads into MiXCR, producing one record per CDR3 protein. The table shows around 19,000 distinct CDR3 sequences, with 6.5% occurring only once. The sequenced sample was lung tumor tissue, obtained at surgery. Source of these receptors: a female donor with early-stage non-small cell lung cancer. Each CDR3 is given with its conserved first and last residue. D genes are given only for firm matches. Size tells how often a clone was seen (once, few, many) or the class of an expanded clone, and some rows leave it out.

>TRBV5-4|.|many|TRBJ1-5
CASTLRTNNQPQHF
TGTGCCAGCACCCTGCGGACGAACAATCAGCCCCAGCATTTT
>TRBV6-1|TRBD1|many|TRBJ1-5
CASSESTGATGPYQPQHF
TGTGCCAGCAGCGAGTCGACAGGGGCGACCGGCCCATATCAGCCCCAGCATTTT
>TRBV7-5|.|many|TRBJ2-7
CISVPAAGGNTFHEQYF
.
>TRBV20-1|TRBD2|many|TRBJ2-1
CSASPSGSRNEQFF
TGCAGTGCTAGCCCCAGCGGGAGTAGAAATGAGCAGTTCTTC
>TRBV4-2|.|many|TRBJ2-3
CASSQGIRVTDTQYF
TGTGCCAGCAGCCAAGGAATCAGGGTCACAGATACGCAGTATTTT
>TRBV28|TRBD2|.|TRBJ2-3
CASSFPSGRGGDTQYF
TGTGCCAGCAGTTTCCCTAGCGGGAGGGGGGGAGATACGCAGTATTTT
>TRBV5-5|.|medium-sized|TRBJ1-5
CASSLRPDYSNQPQHF
TGTGCCAGCAGCTTGCGGCCTGACTATAGCAATCAGCCCCAGCATTTT
>TRBV6-2/TRBV6-3|.|many|TRBJ1-5
CASSPRTKSQHF
TGTGCCAGCAGTCCTAGGACCAAGTCCCAGCATTTT
>TRBV12-3/TRBV12-4|TRBD2|many|TRBJ2-3
CASSKTSPTDTQYF
TGTGCCAGCAGCAAGACTAGCCCGACAGATACGCAGTATTTT
>TRBV10-3|TRBD2|many|TRBJ2-3
CAISESFGLAGGPDTQYF
TGTGCCATCAGTGAGTCTTTCGGGCTAGCGGGAGGGCCAGATACGCAGTATTTT
>TRBV3-1|.|many|TRBJ2-7
CASRAAGEQYF
TGTGCCAGCAGGGCGGCGGGCGAGCAGTACTTC
>TRBV7-9|.|many|TRBJ2-7
CASSPGDLRYEQYF
TGTGCCAGCAGTCCGGGTGACCTTCGATACGAGCAGTACTTC
>TRBV10-3|TRBD2|many|TRBJ2-1
CAISGLGGSRNEQFF
TGTGCCATCAGTGGTCTGGGCGGGAGTAGGAATGAGCAGTTCTTC
>TRBV18|TRBD1|medium-sized|TRBJ1-1
CASSPNPGQGRTEAFF
TGTGCCAGCTCACCAAATCCGGGACAGGGGAGGACTGAAGCTTTCTTT
>TRBV3-1|TRBD2|many|TRBJ2-2
CASSRRGVSNTGELFF
TGTGCCAGCAGCCGGCGGGGGGTATCGAACACCGGGGAGCTGTTTTTT
>TRBV20-1|TRBD1|many|TRBJ2-4
CSARDRVNPLNIQYF
TGCAGTGCTAGGGACAGGGTCAATCCCCTCAACATTCAGTACTTC
>TRBV27|.|many|TRBJ2-1
CASSWGYEQFF
TGTGCCAGCAGTTGGGGTTATGAGCAGTTCTTC
>TRBV28|.|many|TRBJ1-4
CASSLSGAEKLFF
TGTGCCAGCAGTTTGAGCGGGGCTGAAAAACTGTTTTTT
>TRBV3-1|.|many|TRBJ2-7
CASSLGPAYEQYF
TGTGCCAGCAGCCTCGGACCGGCCTACGAGCAGTACTTC
>TRBV6-2/TRBV6-3|.|many|TRBJ1-1
CASSYSGRKAEAFF
TGTGCCAGCAGTTACTCGGGGCGGAAAGCTGAAGCTTTCTTT